This T cell receptor beta chain was observed in a study of T-cell memory formation after mild COVID-19. This clonotype was seen many times. One entry per CDR3 protein results from TCRdb running MiXCR on the 5' RACE reads. The sample lists about 210,000 distinct CDR3 sequences; 10% to 13% were seen once. This receptor was taken from a young man who had mild COVID-19 (a few samples of this study predate the infection). Cell type and time point are not known. Sequencing input: PBMCs or a T cell subset sorted from them (not recorded which).

CDR3 DNA: TGTGCCAGCAGCTTAGTGGGGGGGTCCTACAATGAGCAGTTCTTC. Its protein product is CASSLVGGSYNEQFF. The chain links TRBV7-8 to TRBJ2-1; 7 bases line up with TRBD2. The ends lost 1 base at V and 1 base at J; junction bases unmatched: 1. Looked up from germline, CDR1 is SGHVS and CDR2 is FQNEAQ. The CDR3 covers 15 residues.